The entry below describes one T cell receptor beta chain. Its antigen is undetermined. The data belong to a study of monozygotic twins with inflammatory bowel disease. Study observations and caveats: The sharing of clonotypes with others was lower in IBD patients than in healthy twins, especially with disease activity.

The CDR3 length is 16 residues. In germline, CDR1 is MNHEY, CDR2 SMNVEV (reference sequence). TCRdb reanalyzed the 5' RACE reads, giving one entry per CDR3 protein sequence and no DNA. The repertoire shows 400,000 to 500,000 distinct CDR3 sequences; the top ten hold 2% to 3%. The TCR was taken from a human donor with ulcerative colitis or Crohn's disease, or a healthy co-twin of an affected twin (not recorded which). The sequenced sample was blood. The chain employs TRBV27 and TRBJ2-1; TCRdb's D gene call, TRBD1, goes unchecked for lack of DNA. The CDR3 is CAITPLRDRFHNEQFF.